This T cell receptor beta chain was identified in a study of monozygotic twins with cystic fibrosis. Comments on this clone: The target antigen is unknown.

Assay used: immunoSEQ multiplex PCR; TCRdb lists only in-frame clones, some missing. The sample carries 15,000 to 20,000 clones, around 97% recorded once. Overall study findings and caveats: Nucleotide-identical clonotype sharing was significantly higher within monozygotic CF twin pairs than between unrelated CF individuals.

Deletions cut 6 bases from V and 2 bases from J, with 18 bases between. CDR1 is SEHNR and CDR2 is FQNEAQ in the germline V gene (reference sequence). The CDR3 is made up of 16 amino acids. The TCR was taken from a woman aged 25 to 39 with cystic fibrosis. Sequencing used blood. The chain employs TRBV7-9 and TRBJ2-3; D remains ambiguous. The CDR3 here is CASSSLRVAHTDTQYF. CDR3 DNA sequence: TGTGCCAGCAGTAGCCTTCGGGTGGCGCACACAGATACGCAGTATTTT. Complete variable domain (other parts from reference TRBV7-9 and TRBJ2-3): DTGVSQNPRHKITKRGQNVTFRCDPISEHNRLYWYRQTLGQGPEFLTYFQNEAQLEKSRLLSDRFSAERPKGSFSTLEIQRTEQGDSAMYLCASSSLRVAHTDTQYFGPGTRLTVL.